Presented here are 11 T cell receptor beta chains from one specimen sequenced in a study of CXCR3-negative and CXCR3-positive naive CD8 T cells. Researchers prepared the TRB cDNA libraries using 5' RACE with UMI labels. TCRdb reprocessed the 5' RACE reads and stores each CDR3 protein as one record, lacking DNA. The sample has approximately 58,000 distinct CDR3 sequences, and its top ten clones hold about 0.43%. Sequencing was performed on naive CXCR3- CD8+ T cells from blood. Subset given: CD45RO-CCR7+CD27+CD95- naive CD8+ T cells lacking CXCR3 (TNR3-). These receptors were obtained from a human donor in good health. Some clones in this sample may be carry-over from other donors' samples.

The CDR3 loop is CASSQESSSAYEQYF. V is TRBV4-3 and J is TRBJ2-7. Germline CDR1 and CDR2: LGHNA and YSLEER. The CDR3 is made up of 15 amino acids.

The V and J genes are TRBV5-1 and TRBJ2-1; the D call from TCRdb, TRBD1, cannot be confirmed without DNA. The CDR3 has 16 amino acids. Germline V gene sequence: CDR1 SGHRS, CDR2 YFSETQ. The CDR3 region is CASSWGKLDARNEQFF.

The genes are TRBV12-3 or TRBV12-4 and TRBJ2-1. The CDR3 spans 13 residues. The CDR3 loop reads CASSTIAVNEQFF.

The chain's CDR3 is CASSWDSQETQYF. The rearrangement links TRBV5-4 to TRBJ2-5. This CDR3 spans 13 amino acids. Germline V gene lookup returns CDR1 SGHNT and CDR2 YYREEE (reference sequence). Drawing the rest from reference TRBV5-4 and TRBJ2-5, the complete variable domain is ETGVTQSPTHLIKTRGQQVTLRCSSQSGHNTVSWYQQALGQGPQFIFQYYREEENGRGNFPPRFSGLQFPNYSSELNVNALELDDSALYLCASSWDSQETQYFGPGTRLLVL.

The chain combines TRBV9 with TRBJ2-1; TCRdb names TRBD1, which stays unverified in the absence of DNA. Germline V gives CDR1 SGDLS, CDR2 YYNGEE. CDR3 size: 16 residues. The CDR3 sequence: CASSSPQGVPEDEQFF.

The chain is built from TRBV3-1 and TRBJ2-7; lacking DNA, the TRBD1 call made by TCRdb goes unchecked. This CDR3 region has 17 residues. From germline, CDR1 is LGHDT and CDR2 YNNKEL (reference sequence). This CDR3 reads CASSQDRLGTPAYEQYF.

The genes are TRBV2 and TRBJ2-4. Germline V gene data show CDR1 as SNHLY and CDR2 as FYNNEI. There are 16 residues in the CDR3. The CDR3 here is CASSDLENLAKNIQYF.

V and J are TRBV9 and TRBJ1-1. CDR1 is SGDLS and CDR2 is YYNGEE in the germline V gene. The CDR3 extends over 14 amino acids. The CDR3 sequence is CASSLALGNTEAFF.

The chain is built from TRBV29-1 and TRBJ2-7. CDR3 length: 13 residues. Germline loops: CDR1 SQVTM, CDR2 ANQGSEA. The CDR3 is CSVRAASRDEQYF.

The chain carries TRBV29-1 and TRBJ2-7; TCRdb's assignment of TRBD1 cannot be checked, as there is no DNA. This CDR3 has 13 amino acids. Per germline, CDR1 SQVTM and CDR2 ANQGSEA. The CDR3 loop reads CSVPGRSSYEQYF.

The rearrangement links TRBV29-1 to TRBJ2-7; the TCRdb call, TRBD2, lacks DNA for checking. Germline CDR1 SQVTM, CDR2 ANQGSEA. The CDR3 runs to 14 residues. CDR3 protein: CSVEASGGPYEQYF.